The clone carrying this T cell receptor (beta chain) was detected many times. Antigen specificity is unknown. The data are from a study of T cells in Graves' hyperthyroidism and ophthalmopathy. Study context: Staff took peripheral blood when the initial diagnosis was made, before any treatment began.

Study outcomes and limitations: Appearing also in blood were most of the thyroid clonotypes expanded above 0.001.

TCR beta CDR3 regions were amplified from RNA transcripts. First-round RT-PCR of the TCR CDR3 relied on the HTBI primer set. TCRdb recomputed calls from the multiplex PCR reads with MiXCR, one row per CDR3 protein. In the table there are some 570,000 distinct CDR3 sequences, 13% to 15% of which are singletons. The CDR3 sequence is 13 residues long. V lost 4 bases to trimming and J lost 8 bases, with 14 bases between them. With duration under 3 months, ophthalmopathy was active: Clinical Activity Score at least 3, NOSPECS at least 4. Fresh peripheral blood, around 11 ml of it, supplied the PBMCs. The sequencing sample was made of blood. The gene calls are TRBV12-3 or TRBV12-4 and TRBJ1-2; TRBD1 is a possible D gene (6 bases). The receptor was isolated from a woman younger than 30 with Graves' ophthalmopathy. The CDR3 DNA follows: TGTGCCAGCAGTTCTCGGCAGGGGAGAGGCTACACCTTC. The encoded protein is CASSSRQGRGYTF.